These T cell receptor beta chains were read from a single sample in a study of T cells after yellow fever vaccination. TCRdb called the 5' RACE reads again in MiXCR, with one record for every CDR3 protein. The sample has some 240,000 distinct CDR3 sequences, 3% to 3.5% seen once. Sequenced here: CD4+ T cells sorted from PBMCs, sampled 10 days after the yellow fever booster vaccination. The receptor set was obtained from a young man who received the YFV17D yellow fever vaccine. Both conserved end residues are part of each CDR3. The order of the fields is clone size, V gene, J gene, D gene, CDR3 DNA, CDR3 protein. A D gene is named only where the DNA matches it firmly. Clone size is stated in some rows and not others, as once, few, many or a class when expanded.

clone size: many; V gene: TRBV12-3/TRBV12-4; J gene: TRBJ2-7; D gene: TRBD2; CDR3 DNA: TGTGCCACCCCCACGGGGGGATCGGCGGGGACCGCCTACGAGCAGTACTTC; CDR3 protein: CATPTGGSAGTAYEQYF
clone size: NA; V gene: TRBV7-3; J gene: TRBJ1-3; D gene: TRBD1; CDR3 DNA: TGTGCCAGCAGCCGGGACAGTCACTCTGGAAACACCATATATTTT; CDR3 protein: CASSRDSHSGNTIYF
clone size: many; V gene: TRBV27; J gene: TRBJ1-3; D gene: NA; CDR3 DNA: TGTGCCAGCAGTTTATCGGGTACAGGGCCCCGCTCTGGAAACACCATATATTTT; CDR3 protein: CASSLSGTGPRSGNTIYF
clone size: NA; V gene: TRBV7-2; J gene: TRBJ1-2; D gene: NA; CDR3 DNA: TGTGCCAGCAGCCAACGGGGGGGATTCTACTATGGCTACACCTTC; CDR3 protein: CASSQRGGFYYGYTF
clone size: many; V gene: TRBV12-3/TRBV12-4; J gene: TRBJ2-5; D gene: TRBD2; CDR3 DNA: TGTGCCAGCAGTTTGATGAGCGGGGGCCAAGAGACCCAGTACTTC; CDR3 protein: CASSLMSGGQETQYF
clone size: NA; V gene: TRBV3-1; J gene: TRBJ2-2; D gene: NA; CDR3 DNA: TGTGCCAGCAGCCAAGTAACCGGGGGCAACACCGGGGAGCTGTTTTTT; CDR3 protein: CASSQVTGGNTGELFF
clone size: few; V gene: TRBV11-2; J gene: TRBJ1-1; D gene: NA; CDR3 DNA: TGTGCCAGCAGCTCCGGGGGACGGGCTTTCTTT; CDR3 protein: CASSSGGRAFF
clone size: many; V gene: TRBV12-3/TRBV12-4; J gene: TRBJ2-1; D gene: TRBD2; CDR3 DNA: TGTGCCAGCACCCTCCTGGGGGCGGGGGGGCAGTTCTTC; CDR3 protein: CASTLLGAGGQFF
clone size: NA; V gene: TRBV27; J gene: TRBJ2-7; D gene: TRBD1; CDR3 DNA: TGTGCCAGCAGTCGGACAGGGGGCTCCGAGCAGTACTTC; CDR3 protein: CASSRTGGSEQYF
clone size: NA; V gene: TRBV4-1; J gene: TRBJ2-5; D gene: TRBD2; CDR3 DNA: TGCGCCAGCAGCCAAGTAGGACTAGCGATGGCCCCAGAGACCCAGTACTTC; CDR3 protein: CASSQVGLAMAPETQYF
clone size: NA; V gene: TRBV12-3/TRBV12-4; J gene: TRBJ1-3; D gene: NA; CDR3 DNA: TGTGCCAGCAGTTTAGGCCTCCCAGGGTTAAACACCATATATTTT; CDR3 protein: CASSLGLPGLNTIYF
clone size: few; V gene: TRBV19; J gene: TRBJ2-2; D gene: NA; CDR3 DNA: TGTGCCAGTAGTATAGGTAGCACCGGGGAGCTGTTTTTT; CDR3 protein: CASSIGSTGELFF
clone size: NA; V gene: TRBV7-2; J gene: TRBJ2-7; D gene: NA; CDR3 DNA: TGTGCCAGCAGCTCAGAATCCCTCAATATGTACGAGCAGTACTTC; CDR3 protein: CASSSESLNMYEQYF
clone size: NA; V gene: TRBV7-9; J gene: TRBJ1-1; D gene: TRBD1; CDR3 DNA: TGTGCCAGCAGCCAGGGACAGGTACGGATCACTGAAGCTTTCTTT; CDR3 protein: CASSQGQVRITEAFF
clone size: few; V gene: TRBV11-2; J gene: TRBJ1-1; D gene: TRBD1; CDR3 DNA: TGTGCCAGCAGCGGCACAGGGGGAATTTCTGAAGCTTTCTTT; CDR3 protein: CASSGTGGISEAFF
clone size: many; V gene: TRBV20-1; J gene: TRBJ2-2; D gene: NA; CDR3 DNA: TGCAGTGCTAGTAATCCCGGGGTGCCCAGCGGGGAGCTGTTTTTT; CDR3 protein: CSASNPGVPSGELFF
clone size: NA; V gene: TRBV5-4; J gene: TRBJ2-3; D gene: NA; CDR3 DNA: TGTGCCAGCAGCTTGGCCGAAGGACAATATACGCAGTATTTT; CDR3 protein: CASSLAEGQYTQYF
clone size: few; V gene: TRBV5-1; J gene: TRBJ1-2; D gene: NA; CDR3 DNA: TGCGCCAGCAGCTACTTGGGGGCCCGAAGACGACCCAACTATGGCTACACCTTC; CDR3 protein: CASSYLGARRRPNYGYTF
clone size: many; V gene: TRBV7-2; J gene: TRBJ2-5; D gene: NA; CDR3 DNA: TGTGCCAGCAGCTTGATGAGGGGGCAAGAGACCCAGTACTTC; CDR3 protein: CASSLMRGQETQYF
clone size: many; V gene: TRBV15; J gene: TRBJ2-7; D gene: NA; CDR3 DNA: TGTGCCACCAGCAGAGATCTCGGAAGGGCCGAGCAGTACTTC; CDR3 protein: CATSRDLGRAEQYF
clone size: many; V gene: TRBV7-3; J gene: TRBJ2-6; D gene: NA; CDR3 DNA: TGTGCCAGCAGCTTAACTTTCTCTGGGGCCAACGTCCTGACTTTC; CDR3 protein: CASSLTFSGANVLTF
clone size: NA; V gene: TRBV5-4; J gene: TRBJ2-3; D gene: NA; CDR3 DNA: TGTGCCAGCAGCTTTGCGGCAGATACGCAGTATTTT; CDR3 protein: CASSFAADTQYF
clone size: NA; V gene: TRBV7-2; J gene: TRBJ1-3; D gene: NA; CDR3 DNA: TGTGCCAGCAGCTCAACAGGAAACACCATATATTTT; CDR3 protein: CASSSTGNTIYF
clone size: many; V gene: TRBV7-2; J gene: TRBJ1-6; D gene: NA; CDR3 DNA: TGTGCCAGCAGCTTCTTGCCGCCACCCCTCCACTTT; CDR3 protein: CASSFLPPPLHF
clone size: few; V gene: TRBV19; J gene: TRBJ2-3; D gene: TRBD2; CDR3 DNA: TGTGCCAGTAGTATTTGGCGGGGGGGCCAAAATACGCAGTATTTT; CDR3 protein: CASSIWRGGQNTQYF